These 30 T cell receptor beta chains were all obtained from the same sample, sequenced in a study of OX40 agonist ivuxolimab in advanced cancers. Only in-frame clones appear in the TCRdb table, and some are missing; sequencing was by immunoSEQ multiplex PCR. The data show some 60,000 clones, approximately 91% seen once. Sequenced here: CD4+ or CD8+ T cells sorted from blood, sampled in a trial of the OX40 agonist ivuxolimab. The origin of the receptors is an adult with an advanced solid tumor such as melanoma, head and neck, liver or kidney cancer.

The rearrangement uses TRBV30 and TRBJ2-3; tentatively, D is TRBD2 (6 bases). The CDR3 runs 15 residues. Trimming shortened V by 4 bases and J by 4 bases, and 18 bases separated the two germline ends. Looked up from germline, CDR1 is GTSNPN and CDR2 is SVGIG (reference sequence). The CDR3 reads CAWTSLGGGSDTQYF. CDR3 coding DNA: TGTGCCTGGACCTCTTTGGGAGGTGGGTCAGATACGCAGTATTTT.

The chain's CDR3 is CASSETGTTNEKLFF. CDR3 DNA: TGTGCCAGCAGTGAAACAGGGACAACTAATGAAAAACTGTTTTTT. This chain connects TRBV25-1 to TRBJ1-4; D might be TRBD1 (6 bases). The CDR3 has 15 amino acids. CDR1 is MGHDK, CDR2 SYGVNS, per germline. The ends were cut back, 2 bases at V and 0 bases at J, with 7 bases in the middle.

The chain recombines TRBV7-3 with TRBJ2-1; 15 positions agree with TRBD2. The ends lost 1 base at V and 16 bases at J; junction bases unmatched: 5. The CDR3 extends over 14 amino acids. Germline-derived CDR1 and CDR2 are SGHTA and FQGTGA. Written as DNA, the CDR3 is TGTGCCAGCAGCTTAATAGGGACTAGCGGGAGGAAATTCTTC. Protein sequence: CASSLIGTSGRKFF.

The chain carries TRBV29-1 and TRBJ2-3; 13 bases agree with TRBD2. The V segment lost 4 bases and the J segment 1 base; nucleotides outside the gene matches: 2. The CDR3 is 15 amino acids. Germline assignment: CDR1 SQVTM and CDR2 ANQGSEA. For the CDR3, the DNA is TGCAGCGTTGGACTAGCGGGGGGTGGCACAGATACGCAGTATTTT. Amino acid sequence: CSVGLAGGGTDTQYF.

This rearrangement joins TRBV29-1 to TRBJ2-7; 9 nucleotides line up with TRBD1. With 6 bases clipped from V and 5 bases from J, the junction kept 8 bases outside the gene matches. Germline loops: CDR1 SQVTM, CDR2 ANQGSEA. The CDR3 length is 13 residues. CDR3 DNA: TGCAGCGTGCCGGGACAGGGAGGACACGAGCAGTACTTC. Translated: CSVPGQGGHEQYF.

This clone was recorded only once. J is TRBJ1-2 and V is TRBV4-3; unclear D gene. CDR3 length: 16 amino acids. Between the trimmed V and J ends, which lost 0 bases and 0 bases, there was a span of 11 bases. The germline V gene has CDR1 LGHNA and CDR2 YSLEER. CDR3 in amino acids: CASSQDWAVANYGYTF. Written as DNA, the CDR3 is TGCGCCAGCAGCCAAGATTGGGCAGTAGCTAACTATGGCTACACCTTC.

The CDR3 bases are TGTGCCAGCAGCCAAGGACAGGGTTACAATGAGCAGTTCTTC. This sequence encodes CASSQGQGYNEQFF. The J gene is TRBJ2-1, the V gene TRBV5-4; 8 nucleotides line up with TRBD1. The V gene's germline CDR1 is SGHNT and CDR2 YYREEE (reference sequence). Trimming took 4 bases from V and 4 from J; bases not matched to a gene: 4. The CDR3 covers 14 residues.

The chain uses TRBV6-9 and TRBJ1-6; D might be TRBD1 (5 bases). V was clipped by 0 bases and J by 0 bases, with 12 bases between them. This CDR3 is 18 amino acids long. CDR1 MNHGY and CDR2 SVAAGI come from the germline V gene. The CDR3 loop is CASSYSTGGSSYNSPLHF. In nucleotides, the CDR3 is TGTGCCAGCAGTTATTCGACGGGGGGAAGCTCCTATAATTCACCCCTCCACTTT.

This clone was counted only a few times. The V gene is TRBV11-2, the J gene TRBJ2-3; TRBD2 is a possible D gene (6 bases). The CDR3 has 16 residues. Germline CDR1 is SGHAT and CDR2 is FQNNGV. V was trimmed by 5 bases and J by 2 bases, leaving 17 bases between them. DNA for the CDR3: TGTGCCAGCAGCCAAGAGCAGGGAGGCGTCACAGATACGCAGTATTTT. As protein: CASSQEQGGVTDTQYF.

CDR3 sequence: CSVCLGNTGELFF. The CDR3 DNA sequence: TGCAGCGTTTGTTTAGGGAACACCGGGGAGCTGTTTTTT. The chain joins TRBV29-1 to TRBJ2-2; the D is unclear. The germline V and J ends were trimmed by 5 bases and 1 base, with 8 bases remaining between them. The CDR3 covers 13 residues. Germline V CDR1 and CDR2: SQVTM, ANQGSEA.

V gene TRBV28 combines with J gene TRBJ1-2, with D hard to call. The germline CDR1 and CDR2 sequences are MDHEN and SYDVKM. V lost 6 bases to trimming and J lost 3 bases, with 8 bases between them. The CDR3 extends over 12 amino acids. The CDR3 reads CASRAAHYGYTF. CDR3 DNA: TGTGCCAGCAGGGCGGCACACTATGGCTACACCTTC.

This clone was observed a handful of times. This chain joins TRBV7-2 and TRBJ2-2, with a weak D call TRBD2 (5 bases). CDR3 length equals 14 residues. Germline V lookup: CDR1 SGHTA, CDR2 FQGNSA. The V and J ends lost 3 bases and 4 bases respectively, with 9 bases between them. The CDR3 nucleotides read TGTGCCAGCAGCTTGGCTAGCTTCACCGGGGAGCTGTTTTTT. It encodes CASSLASFTGELFF.

The rearrangement uses TRBV19 and TRBJ1-5; 8 nucleotides agree with TRBD1. Germline V gives CDR1 LNHDA, CDR2 SQIVND (reference sequence). V dropped 4 bases and J dropped 2; count of bases not matched to a gene: 7. The CDR3 is 16 amino acids. In DNA, the CDR3 is TGTGCCAGTAGTACCCGGACAGGGCCGGGCAATCAGCCCCAGCATTTT. Its protein is CASSTRTGPGNQPQHF. Using reference TRBV19 and TRBJ1-5 for the parts outside the CDR3, the full variable domain is DGGITQSPKYLFRKEGQNVTLSCEQNLNHDAMYWYRQDPGQGLRLIYYSQIVNDFQKGDIAEGYSVSREKKESFPLTVTSAQKNPTAFYLCASSTRTGPGNQPQHFGDGTRLSIL.

The rearrangement uses TRBV19 and TRBJ1-5; D ambiguous. CDR3 length equals 13 residues. Trimming pared 3 bases from V and 4 bases from J, leaving 7 bases between. Germline CDR1 is LNHDA and CDR2 is SQIVND (reference sequence). The DNA for the CDR3 is TGTGCCAGTAGTATTCGGGGTAATCAGCCCCAGCATTTT. Its translation: CASSIRGNQPQHF.

The chain couples TRBV7-2 to TRBJ1-5, with D maybe TRBD1 (5 bases). The V gene lost 5 bases and the J gene lost 7 bases, with 15 bases spanning the gap. Germline assignment: CDR1 SGHTA and CDR2 FQGNSA. The CDR3 has 14 amino acids. The CDR3 protein is CASSPLGTNQPQHF. CDR3 nucleotide sequence: TGTGCCAGCAGCCCCCTAGGGACGAACCAGCCCCAGCATTTT.

The rearrangement joins TRBV6-5 to TRBJ2-7; D might be TRBD2 (6 bases). The CDR3 is 15 amino acids. Looked up from germline, CDR1 is MNHEY and CDR2 is SVGAGI. Trimming pared 0 bases from V and 5 bases from J, leaving 14 bases between. Written as DNA, the CDR3 is TGTGCCAGCAGTTACTCACCGGGAGTGGTGAACGAGCAGTACTTC. It translates to CASSYSPGVVNEQYF.

The V gene is TRBV19, the J gene TRBJ2-5, with 9 bases that match TRBD1. This CDR3 is built from 14 residues. The V gene's germline CDR1 is LNHDA and CDR2 SQIVND (reference sequence). V lost 5 bases and J lost 10; bases outside the gene matches: 11. Here the CDR3 DNA reads TGTGCCAGTAGTTCCGGACAGGGGAGAAGTGACCAGTACTTC. This encodes CASSSGQGRSDQYF. The variable domain in full, completed from reference TRBV19 and TRBJ2-5, reads DGGITQSPKYLFRKEGQNVTLSCEQNLNHDAMYWYRQDPGQGLRLIYYSQIVNDFQKGDIAEGYSVSREKKESFPLTVTSAQKNPTAFYLCASSSGQGRSDQYFGPGTRLLVL.

The chain combines TRBV19 with TRBJ2-1, with D possibly matching TRBD2 (7 bases). The CDR3 spans 14 residues. Trimming stripped 5 bases from V and 7 bases from J, with 15 bases between. CDR1 is LNHDA and CDR2 is SQIVND in the germline V gene (reference sequence). The CDR3 region has the DNA TGTGCCAGTAGTCCCGCGGGGGCGGGGAATGAGCAGTTCTTC. Its protein is CASSPAGAGNEQFF.

V is TRBV30 and J is TRBJ2-3; 7 nucleotides agree with TRBD1. Per the germline V gene, CDR1 is GTSNPN and CDR2 is SVGIG (reference sequence). This CDR3 is built from 15 residues. Trimming at V came to 2 bases and at J to 5 bases, leaving 10 bases not matched to a gene. The DNA of the CDR3 is TGTGCCTGGAGTTTGGGACAGCTAAATCGAGATACGCAGTATTTT. Encoded protein: CAWSLGQLNRDTQYF.

The chain has TRBV19 and TRBJ2-4; 11 bases align to TRBD2. CDR3 size: 17 residues. Germline-derived CDR1 and CDR2 are LNHDA and SQIVND (reference sequence). J lost 6 bases, V lost 2 bases, and 9 bases had no gene match. CDR3 coding DNA: TGTGCCAGTAGTATAATGGCTAGCGGGGGGCAAAGAAACATTCAGTACTTC. It is translated as CASSIMASGGQRNIQYF.

In nucleotides, the CDR3 is TGTGCCAGCAGCCGGAAGACGGTGAACACTGAAGCTTTCTTT. Protein product: CASSRKTVNTEAFF. V usage is TRBV27 and J usage is TRBJ1-1; D is uncertain. CDR1 and CDR2 (germline): MNHEY, SMNVEV (reference sequence). The length of the CDR3 is 14 residues. V lost 6 bases to trimming and J lost 0 bases, with 11 bases between them.

The gene calls are TRBV18 and TRBJ2-2, with TRBD2 matching over 11 bases. The CDR3 has 16 residues. Germline V gene lookup returns CDR1 KGHSH and CDR2 LQKENI. The V segment lost 5 bases and the J segment 2 bases; nucleotides outside the gene matches: 4. In DNA form, the CDR3 reads TGTGCCAGCTCAATACTAGCGGGAGATAACACCGGGGAGCTGTTTTTT. Amino acids: CASSILAGDNTGELFF. The complete variable domain, with remaining parts taken from reference TRBV18 and TRBJ2-2, reads NAGVMQNPRHLVRRRGQEARLRCSPMKGHSHVYWYRQLPEEGLKFMVYLQKENIIDESGMPKERFSAEFPKEGPSILRIQQVVRGDSAAYFCASSILAGDNTGELFFGEGSRLTVL.

The chain uses TRBV10-3 and TRBJ1-1; unclear D gene. The V gene lost 6 bases and the J gene lost 5 bases, with 10 bases spanning the gap. The CDR3 length is 12 residues. CDR1 is ENHRY and CDR2 is SYGVKD in the germline V gene. CDR3 sequence reads: CAIRTEGTEAFF. The CDR3, as DNA: TGTGCCATCAGGACGGAAGGGACTGAAGCTTTCTTT.

The chain is built from TRBV28 and TRBJ1-1, with a tentative D call TRBD1 (5 bases). CDR1 MDHEN and CDR2 SYDVKM come from the germline V gene. The CDR3 extends over 12 amino acids. V was cut by 7 bases and J by 3 bases, with 9 bases left in between. For the CDR3, the DNA is TGTGCCAGCACCTTACAGGACACTGAAGCTTTCTTT. Protein sequence: CASTLQDTEAFF.

The rearrangement joins TRBV6-1 to TRBJ2-7; no clear D. There are 12 residues in the CDR3. The V end lost 5 bases, the J end lost 3 bases, and 8 bases lay between the germline ends. Germline V gene lookup returns CDR1 MNHNS and CDR2 SASEGT. The CDR3 sequence: CASSPVFYEQYF. The CDR3 nucleotides read TGTGCCAGCAGTCCAGTTTTCTACGAGCAGTACTTC.

The chain has TRBV4-3 and TRBJ2-3; TRBD2 is a possible D gene (5 bases). V lost 1 base and J lost 0, with 17 bases in between. CDR3 size: 18 residues. Germline loops: CDR1 LGHNA, CDR2 YSLEER. CDR3 loop: CASSQVFSTRQSTDTQYF. The CDR3 DNA reads TGCGCCAGCAGCCAAGTATTTAGTACTAGGCAGAGCACAGATACGCAGTATTTT.

The genes are TRBV25-1 and TRBJ1-4; no clear D gene. Deletions cut 1 base from V and 7 bases from J, with 10 bases between. CDR1 and CDR2 (germline): MGHDK, SYGVNS. This CDR3 has 14 residues. CDR3 nucleotides: TGTGCCAGCAGTGAATCTCCCCTAACTGAAAAACTGTTTTTT. This gives the protein CASSESPLTEKLFF.

The chain is built from TRBV2 and TRBJ2-5; 7 bases align to TRBD1. The germline V gene encodes CDR1 SNHLY and CDR2 FYNNEI. V dropped 8 bases and J dropped 3; count of bases not matched to a gene: 6. This CDR3 comprises 13 residues. This CDR3 reads CASSRGRKETQYF. CDR3 DNA sequence: TGTGCCAGCTCTAGGGGGCGGAAAGAGACCCAGTACTTC. The full variable domain, completed using reference TRBV2 and TRBJ2-5, is EPEVTQTPSHQVTQMGQEVILRCVPISNHLYFYWYRQILGQKVEFLVSFYNNEISEKSEIFDDQFSVERPDGSNFTLKIRSTKLEDSAMYFCASSRGRKETQYFGPGTRLLVL.

The rearrangement uses TRBV25-1 and TRBJ2-3, with 11 bases fitting TRBD2. Trimming at V came to 0 bases and at J to 3 bases, leaving 5 bases not matched to a gene. The CDR3 runs 17 residues. Germline lookup yields CDR1 MGHDK and CDR2 SYGVNS. CDR3 sequence (DNA): TGTGCCAGCAGTGAATATATAGCGGGGGGGCTTACAGATACGCAGTATTTT. Amino acid sequence: CASSEYIAGGLTDTQYF.

This clone was seen a few times. This rearrangement joins TRBV19 to TRBJ1-6, with 10 bases matching TRBD1. V lost 1 base and J lost 10; bases outside the gene matches: 4. The CDR3 length is 15 residues. Looked up from germline, CDR1 is LNHDA and CDR2 is SQIVND (reference sequence). CDR3 in DNA: TGTGCCAGTAGTATAGGACAGGGGGCGCGATCACCCCTCCACTTT. Amino acids: CASSIGQGARSPLHF.